These 10 T cell receptor beta chains originate from one sample sequenced in a study of T cells in Graves' hyperthyroidism and ophthalmopathy (dated by TCRdb to the late 2010s). Receptors were amplified or captured by multiplex PCR. Instrument on record: Illumina HiSeq 2000. The TCR beta CDR3 regions were amplified from the RNA transcripts. The TCR CDR3 was subjected to a first round of RT-PCR using the HTBI primer set and the Qiagen OneStep RT-PCR kit. TCRdb's own reprocessing of the public reads used fastp at Q25 and MiXCR and kept productive beta chains. Each CDR3 protein gets just one entry, which takes the most common genes and DNA from the rows behind it. The sample data list 250,000 to 300,000 distinct CDR3 sequences, and about 14% of these were observed just once. About 8% of the sample is in the top ten clones. Sequencing was done on a sample of blood. These receptors were obtained from a woman aged 25 to 39 with Graves' hyperthyroidism that later progressed to Graves' ophthalmopathy.

This clonotype was counted a few times. V usage is TRBV4-1 and J usage is TRBJ2-1; D is ambiguous. The V and J ends lost 0 bases and 0 bases respectively, with 12 bases between them. This CDR3 has 17 residues. The germline V gene has CDR1 MGHRA and CDR2 YSYEKL. CDR3 region: CASSQDTKPSSYNEQFF. In DNA form, the CDR3 reads TGCGCCAGCAGCCAAGATACCAAACCTAGCTCCTACAATGAGCAGTTCTTC.

As concerns this clonotype: One junction end disagrees with the germline gene, perhaps due to a read error. This chain links TRBV11-2 with TRBJ1-6; D unresolved. Germline CDR1 is SGHAT and CDR2 is FQNNGV. CDR3 size: 17 residues. The CDR3 bases are TGCGCCAGCAGCCAAGATCCCCCAGTAGCATATAATTCACCCCTCCACTTT. Residues: CASSQDPPVAYNSPLHF. The variable domain in full, completed from reference TRBV11-2 and TRBJ1-6, reads EAGVAQSPRYKIIEKRQSVAFWCNPISGHATLYWYQQILGQGPKLLIQFQNNGVVDDSQLPKDRFSAERLKGVDSTLKIQPAKLEDSAVYLCASSQDPPVAYNSPLHFGNGTRLTVT.

Ten or more counts support this clonotype. This chain uses TRBV11-1 with TRBJ1-1, with D uncertain. The V gene's germline CDR1 is SGHAT and CDR2 FQDESV (reference sequence). This CDR3 region has 14 residues. V lost 2 bases and J lost 1, with 8 bases in between. The CDR3 reads CASSLTVGNTEAFF. CDR3 nucleotides: TGTGCCAGCAGCTTAACGGTGGGGAACACTGAAGCTTTCTTT.

This clonotype was observed at least ten times. The rearrangement uses TRBV6-2 or TRBV6-3 and TRBJ2-1, with a weak D call TRBD2 (6 bases). From germline, CDR1 is MNHEY and CDR2 SVGEGT. The CDR3 consists of 16 residues. V lost 4 bases and J 6 bases, leaving 19 bases between the germline ends. CDR3 nucleotides: TGTGCCAGCAGTTCCCCGAGGAGGGGAGCGTTCAATGAGCAGTTCTTC. Its translation is CASSSPRRGAFNEQFF.

This clonotype turned up a few times. The chain has TRBV28 and TRBJ2-1, with 14 bases fitting TRBD2. The CDR3 contains 15 residues. V shed 5 bases, J shed 8 bases, and the junction held 5 bases outside the gene matches. The germline gives CDR1 MDHEN, CDR2 SYDVKM. The CDR3 reads CASSTGTSGRHEQFF. The CDR3 DNA sequence: TGTGCCAGCAGTACCGGGACTAGCGGGAGACATGAGCAGTTCTTC.

This clonotype was recorded many times. This chain links TRBV27 with TRBJ2-1; D remains unclear. Per the germline V gene, CDR1 is MNHEY and CDR2 is SMNVEV (reference sequence). V was pared by 8 bases and J by 10 bases, with 12 bases between. The CDR3 consists of 11 residues. The CDR3: CASLRGPEQFF. Written as DNA, the CDR3 is TGTGCCAGCCTGAGAGGCCCCGAGCAGTTCTTC.

This clonotype was observed a few times. The chain joins TRBV4-3 to TRBJ1-4; tentatively, D is TRBD1 (6 bases). Germline values: CDR1 LGHNA, CDR2 YSLEER. This CDR3 contains 12 residues. Trimming cost V 2 bases and J 8 bases, with 6 bases left between them. This CDR3 is CASSQQGEKLFF. CDR3 DNA sequence: TGCGCCAGCAGCCAACAGGGGGAAAAACTGTTTTTT.

This clonotype was detected ten times or more. The genes are TRBV27 and TRBJ2-1, with 7 bases fitting TRBD1. This CDR3 spans 17 amino acids. The J segment lost 5 bases and the V segment lost 2 bases, leaving 12 bases of the junction unmatched. Germline V gene sequence: CDR1 MNHEY, CDR2 SMNVEV (reference sequence). The CDR3 coding sequence is TGTGCCAGCAGTTTACCCACCGTGGGACAGCCAAACAATGAGCAGTTCTTC. Translating it yields CASSLPTVGQPNNEQFF.

This clonotype was seen a handful of times. The CDR3 is CATSDLTESYGYTF. As DNA, the CDR3 is TGTGCCACCAGTGATTTGACAGAGAGCTATGGCTACACCTTC. The rearrangement uses TRBV24-1 and TRBJ1-2, with D uncertain. CDR1 and CDR2 from the germline V gene are KGHDR and SFDVKD. The CDR3 is 14 amino acids. V was trimmed by 0 bases and J by 4 bases, leaving 8 bases between them.

There are many counts of this clonotype. The chain links TRBV12-3 or TRBV12-4 to TRBJ1-1; no firm D call. Between the trimmed V and J ends, which lost 3 bases and 3 bases, there was a span of 11 bases. The CDR3 loop spans 14 amino acids. In nucleotides, the CDR3 is TGTGCCAGCAGTTTGACCGGGCGGGACACTGAAGCTTTCTTT. Encoded protein: CASSLTGRDTEAFF.